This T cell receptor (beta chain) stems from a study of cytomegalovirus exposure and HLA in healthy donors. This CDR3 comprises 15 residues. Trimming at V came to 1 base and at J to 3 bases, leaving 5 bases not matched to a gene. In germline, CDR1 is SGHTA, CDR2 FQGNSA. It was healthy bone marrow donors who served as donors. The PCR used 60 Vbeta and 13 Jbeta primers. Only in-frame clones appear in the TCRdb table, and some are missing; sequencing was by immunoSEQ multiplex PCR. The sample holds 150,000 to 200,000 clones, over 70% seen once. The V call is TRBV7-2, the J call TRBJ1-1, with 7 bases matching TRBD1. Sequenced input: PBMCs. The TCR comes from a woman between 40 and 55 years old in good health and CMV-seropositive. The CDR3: CASSLERGLHTEAFF. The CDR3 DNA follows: TGTGCCAGCAGCTTAGAAAGGGGGCTTCACACTGAAGCTTTCTTT.